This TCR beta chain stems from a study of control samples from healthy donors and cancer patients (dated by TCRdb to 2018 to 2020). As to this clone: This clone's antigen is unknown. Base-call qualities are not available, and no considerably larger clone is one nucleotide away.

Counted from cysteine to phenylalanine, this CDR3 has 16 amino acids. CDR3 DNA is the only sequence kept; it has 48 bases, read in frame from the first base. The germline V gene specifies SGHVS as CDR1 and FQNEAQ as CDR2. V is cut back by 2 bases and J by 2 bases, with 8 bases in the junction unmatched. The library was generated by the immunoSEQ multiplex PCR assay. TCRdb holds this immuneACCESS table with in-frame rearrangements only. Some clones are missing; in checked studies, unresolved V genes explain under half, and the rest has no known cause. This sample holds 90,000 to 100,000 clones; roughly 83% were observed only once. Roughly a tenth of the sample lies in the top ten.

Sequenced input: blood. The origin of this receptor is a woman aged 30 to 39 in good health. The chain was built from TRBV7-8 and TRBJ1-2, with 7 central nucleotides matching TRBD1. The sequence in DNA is TGTGCCAGCAGCTTATTTTGGACAGGAGTCAACTATGGCTACACCTTC. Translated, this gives CASSLFWTGVNYGYTF.